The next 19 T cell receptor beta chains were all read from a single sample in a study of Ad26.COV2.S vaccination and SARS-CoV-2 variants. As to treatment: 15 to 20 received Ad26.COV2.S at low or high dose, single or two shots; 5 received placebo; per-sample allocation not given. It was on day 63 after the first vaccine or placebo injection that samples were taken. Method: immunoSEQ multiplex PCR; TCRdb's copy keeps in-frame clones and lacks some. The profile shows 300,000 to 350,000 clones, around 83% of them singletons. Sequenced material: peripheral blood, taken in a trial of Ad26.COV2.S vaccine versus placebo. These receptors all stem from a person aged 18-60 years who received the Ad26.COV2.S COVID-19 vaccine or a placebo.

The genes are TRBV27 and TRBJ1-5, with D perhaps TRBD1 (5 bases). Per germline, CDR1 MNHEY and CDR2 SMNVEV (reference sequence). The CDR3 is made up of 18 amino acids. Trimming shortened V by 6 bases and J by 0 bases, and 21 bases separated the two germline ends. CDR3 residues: CASRSWGNPGNSNQPQHF. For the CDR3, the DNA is TGTGCCAGCAGGTCATGGGGGAATCCGGGGAATAGCAATCAGCCCCAGCATTTT.

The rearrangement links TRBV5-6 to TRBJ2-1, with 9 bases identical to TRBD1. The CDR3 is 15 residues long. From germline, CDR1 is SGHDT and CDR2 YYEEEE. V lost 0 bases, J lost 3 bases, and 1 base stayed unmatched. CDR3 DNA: TGTGCCAGCAGCTTGGGGACAGGGGTCTACAATGAGCAGTTCTTC. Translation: CASSLGTGVYNEQFF.

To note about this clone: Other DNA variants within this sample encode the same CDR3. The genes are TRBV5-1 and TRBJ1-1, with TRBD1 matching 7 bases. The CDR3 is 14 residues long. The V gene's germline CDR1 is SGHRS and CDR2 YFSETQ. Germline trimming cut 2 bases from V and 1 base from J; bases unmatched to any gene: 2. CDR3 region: CASSLGTANTEAFF. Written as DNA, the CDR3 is TGCGCCAGCAGCTTAGGGACAGCGAACACTGAAGCTTTCTTT.

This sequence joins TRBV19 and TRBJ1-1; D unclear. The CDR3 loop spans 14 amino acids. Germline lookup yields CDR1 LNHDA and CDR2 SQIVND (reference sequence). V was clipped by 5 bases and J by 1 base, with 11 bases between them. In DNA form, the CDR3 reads TGTGCCAGTAGTCCTCAGGTTGGGAACACTGAAGCTTTCTTT. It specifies CASSPQVGNTEAFF.

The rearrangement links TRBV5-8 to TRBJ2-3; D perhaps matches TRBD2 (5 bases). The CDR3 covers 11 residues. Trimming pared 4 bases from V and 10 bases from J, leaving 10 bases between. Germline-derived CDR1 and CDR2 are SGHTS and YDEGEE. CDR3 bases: TGTGCCAGCAGCCTGGTCGGGGCGCAGTATTTT. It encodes CASSLVGAQYF.

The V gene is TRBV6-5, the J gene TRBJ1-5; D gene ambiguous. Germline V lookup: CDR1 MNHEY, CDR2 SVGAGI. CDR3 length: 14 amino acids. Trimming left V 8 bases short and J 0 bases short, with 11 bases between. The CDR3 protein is CASARAYSNQPQHF. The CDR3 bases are TGTGCCAGCGCAAGGGCCTATAGCAATCAGCCCCAGCATTTT.

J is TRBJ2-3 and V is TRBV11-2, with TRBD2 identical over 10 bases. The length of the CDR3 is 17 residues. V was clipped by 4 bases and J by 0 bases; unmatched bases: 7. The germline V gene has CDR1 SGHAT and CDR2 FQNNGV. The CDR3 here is CASSSYLAGASTDTQYF. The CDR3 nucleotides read TGTGCCAGCAGCTCTTATCTAGCGGGGGCTAGCACAGATACGCAGTATTTT.

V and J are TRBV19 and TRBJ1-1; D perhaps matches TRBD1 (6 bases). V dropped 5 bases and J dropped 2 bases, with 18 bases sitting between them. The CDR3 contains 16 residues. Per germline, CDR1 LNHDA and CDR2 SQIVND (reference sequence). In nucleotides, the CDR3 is TGTGCCAGTAGTTATAGAGGGGGTGCTATTAACACTGAAGCTTTCTTT. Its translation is CASSYRGGAINTEAFF.

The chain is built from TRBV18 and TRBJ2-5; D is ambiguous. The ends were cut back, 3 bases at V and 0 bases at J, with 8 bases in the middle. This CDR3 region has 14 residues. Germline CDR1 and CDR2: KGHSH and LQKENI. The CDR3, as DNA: TGTGCCAGCTCACCCGGTGGGAACCAAGAGACCCAGTACTTC. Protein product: CASSPGGNQETQYF.

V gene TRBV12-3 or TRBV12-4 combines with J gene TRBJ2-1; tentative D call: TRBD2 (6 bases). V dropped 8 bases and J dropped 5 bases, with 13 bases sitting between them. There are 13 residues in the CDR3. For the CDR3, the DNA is TGTGCCAGCCGAGACGGGGGTAACAATGAGCAGTTCTTC. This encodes CASRDGGNNEQFF.

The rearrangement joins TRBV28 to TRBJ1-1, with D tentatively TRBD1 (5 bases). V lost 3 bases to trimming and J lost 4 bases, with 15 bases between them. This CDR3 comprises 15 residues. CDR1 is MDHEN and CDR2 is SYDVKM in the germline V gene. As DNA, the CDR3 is TGTGCCAGCAGTTTGGGGAATTGGGGCGGCACTGAAGCTTTCTTT. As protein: CASSLGNWGGTEAFF.

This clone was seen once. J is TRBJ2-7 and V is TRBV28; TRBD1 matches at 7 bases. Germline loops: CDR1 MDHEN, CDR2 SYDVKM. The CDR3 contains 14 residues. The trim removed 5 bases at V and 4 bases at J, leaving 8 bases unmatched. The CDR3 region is CASSTMGQQYEQYF. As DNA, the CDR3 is TGTGCCAGCAGTACAATGGGACAGCAGTACGAGCAGTACTTC.

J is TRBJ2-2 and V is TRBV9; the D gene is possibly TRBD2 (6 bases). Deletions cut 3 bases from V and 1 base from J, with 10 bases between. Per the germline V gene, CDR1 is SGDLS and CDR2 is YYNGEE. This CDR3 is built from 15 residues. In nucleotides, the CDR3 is TGTGCCAGCAGCGGACTAGTGTTGAACACCGGGGAGCTGTTTTTT. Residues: CASSGLVLNTGELFF.

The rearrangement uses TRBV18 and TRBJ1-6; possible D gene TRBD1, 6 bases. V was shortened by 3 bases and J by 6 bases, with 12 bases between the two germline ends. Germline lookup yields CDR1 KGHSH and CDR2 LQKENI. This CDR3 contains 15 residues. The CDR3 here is CASSPTGQSNSPLHF. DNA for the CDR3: TGTGCCAGCTCACCGACAGGTCAATCTAATTCACCCCTCCACTTT.

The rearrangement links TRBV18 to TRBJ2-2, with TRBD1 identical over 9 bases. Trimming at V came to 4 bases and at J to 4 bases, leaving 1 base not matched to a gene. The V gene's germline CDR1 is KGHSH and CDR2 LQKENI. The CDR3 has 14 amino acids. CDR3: CASSQTGGTGELFF. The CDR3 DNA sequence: TGTGCCAGCTCACAGACAGGGGGCACCGGGGAGCTGTTTTTT.

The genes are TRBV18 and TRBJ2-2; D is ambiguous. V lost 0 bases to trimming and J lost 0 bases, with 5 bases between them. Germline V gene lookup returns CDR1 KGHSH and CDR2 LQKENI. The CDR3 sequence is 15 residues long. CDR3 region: CASSPPLANTGELFF. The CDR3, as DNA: TGTGCCAGCTCACCACCCCTCGCGAACACCGGGGAGCTGTTTTTT.

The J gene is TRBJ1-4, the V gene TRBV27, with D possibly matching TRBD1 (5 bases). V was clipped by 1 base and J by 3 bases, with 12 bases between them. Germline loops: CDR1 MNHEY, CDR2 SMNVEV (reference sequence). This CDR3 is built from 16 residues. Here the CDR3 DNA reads TGTGCCAGCAGTTTATTAGGGGTGGGGGCTAATGAAAAACTGTTTTTT. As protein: CASSLLGVGANEKLFF.

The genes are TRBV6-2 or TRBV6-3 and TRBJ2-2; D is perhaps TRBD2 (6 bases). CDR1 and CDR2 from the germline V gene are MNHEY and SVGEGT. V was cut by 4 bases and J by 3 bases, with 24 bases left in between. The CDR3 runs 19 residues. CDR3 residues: CASSFRGSGIREDTGELFF. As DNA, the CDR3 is TGTGCCAGCAGTTTTAGGGGATCTGGAATCAGGGAGGACACCGGGGAGCTGTTTTTT.

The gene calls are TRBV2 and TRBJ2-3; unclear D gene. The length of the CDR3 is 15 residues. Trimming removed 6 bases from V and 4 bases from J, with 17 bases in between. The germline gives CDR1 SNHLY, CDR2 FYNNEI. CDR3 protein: CASSRTDKAADTQYF. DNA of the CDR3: TGTGCCAGCAGCAGGACCGATAAGGCGGCAGATACGCAGTATTTT.